Included here is one TCR beta chain sequence, with context. Its antigen is unknown. Per-base qualities were not stored, and no clone one base away is much larger. These data belong to a study of blood T cell repertoires in COVID-19 (TCRdb year 2020). With respect to the entire study: The collaborator samples originated in the United States, Italy and Spain and spanned the acute and convalescent phases of COVID-19. Nearly every sample came with metadata listing a de-identified subject ID, COVID-19 status, age in years and sex. Subjects who had been exposed to COVID-19, were actively infected with it, or had recovered from it provided the deeply sampled blood TCRbeta repertoires that made up the dataset. Where available, HLA class I and class II types were taken from metadata supplied by the sample provider and were not determined by assay-based typing. The prospective study material was composed of cDNA or gDNA derived from T cells, B-cell-depleted T cells, or PBMCs. The repertoires were made available in a free public database intended to serve as a resource for research on the immune response to SARS-CoV-2. The samples were drawn from two sources: the first 160 participants of the ongoing ImmuneRACE study, and 1,200 or so subjects contributed by 6 global collaborators. Points the paper makes about the study in general: Clinical and demographic metadata were provided uncurated, with the amount varying by source and participant.

TCRbeta CDR3 regions were amplified from genomic DNA by means of the immunoSEQ Assay, a bias-controlled multiplex PCR. Under the source paper's analysis protocol: Within the assay, amplification of reference gene primers was used to estimate how many nucleated cells each sample contained. To quantify the absolute abundance of each unique TCRbeta CDR3 rearrangement, sequence reads were collapsed and filtered. For each sample, productive Simpson clonality was calculated as the square root of Simpson's diversity index across productive rearrangements. What TCRdb holds here is the immuneACCESS table cut down to in-frame rearrangements. Part of the clones is not present; checked against another copy, under half of the missing clones reflect an unresolved V gene, and the others are unexplained. That table supplies the V and J calls and clone size; D and trimming were determined from the DNA. The sample table contains 65,000 to 85,000 clones; only one count was recorded for around 82% of them. 5.3% of the sample is held by the ten biggest clonotypes.

Collaborating institutions collected whole blood in K2EDTA tubes following their own protocols. For TCRbeta analysis, collaborators shipped samples in one of three forms: frozen whole blood, isolated PBMCs, or DNA extracted from either of those sample types. The germline V gene (reference sequence) gives CDR1 as DFQATT and CDR2 as SNEGSKA. Trimming accounts for 3 bases at V and 1 base at J, while the number of junction bases matched to no gene is 5. The CDR3 numbers 15 residues from cysteine through phenylalanine. CDR3 DNA is the only sequence kept; it has 45 bases, read in frame from the first base.

This TCR came from a man in his fifties with active COVID-19. The sequenced material came from peripheral blood. The receptor chain draws on TRBV20-1 and TRBJ1-3, with 8 bases in between that match TRBD1. The CDR3 has the sequence CSASSGQDSGNTIYF. The DNA sequence follows: TGCAGTGCTAGTTCGGGACAGGATTCTGGAAACACCATATATTTT.